This T cell receptor beta chain was retrieved from a study of cytomegalovirus exposure and HLA in healthy donors. Whole-study results and caveats: Being productive about 90% or about 30% of the time was typical of most TCR beta V segments in an earlier analysis. The majority of CMV-associated TCR beta chains were reported as apparently HLA-restricted in a later analysis. It was reportedly the case that the classifier diagnosed cytomegalovirus status with high specificity and sensitivity. TCR beta V- and J-gene trimming was later associated with a missense DCLRE1C variant.

Notes on this clone: Antigen: not known. Other DNA sequences of this sample code for an identical CDR3.

This CDR3 has 16 residues. Germline loops: CDR1 LNHDA, CDR2 SQIVND (reference sequence). V was shortened by 3 bases and J by 0 bases, with 12 bases between the two germline ends. The PCR contained 60 Vbeta and 13 Jbeta primers. Some clones are missing from TCRdb's copy, which holds only in-frame ones; the method was immunoSEQ multiplex PCR. Among some 130,000 clones listed, around 79% were seen once. This rearrangement joins TRBV19 to TRBJ1-3; D is possibly TRBD1 (6 bases). Input material: PBMCs. The clonotype originates from a male donor in good health and CMV-seronegative. The CDR3 reads CASSMPGQLSGNTIYF. The CDR3 DNA is TGTGCCAGTAGTATGCCGGGACAACTCTCTGGAAACACCATATATTTT.